These 14 T cell receptor beta chains share one sample of origin, sequenced in a study of shared clonotypes between healthy human individuals. Profiling relied on immunoSEQ multiplex PCR, and the TCRdb table lists in-frame clones only, not all of them. Of some 2 million clones in the sample, roughly 95% were seen once. Naive CD8 cells comprised CD45RO-negative, CCR7-positively selected cells, excluding terminally differentiated effector memory CD45RA+ cells. Sequencing used naive CD8+ T cells sorted from blood. The receptors shown here come from a man younger than 30 in good health.

This clone is a singleton in its sample. The chain recombines TRBV6-1 with TRBJ2-7; no definite D call. The CDR3 spans 13 residues. Trimming removed 7 bases from V and 3 bases from J, with 13 bases in between. Germline V gene lookup returns CDR1 MNHNS and CDR2 SASEGT. This CDR3 reads CASNYSPYYEQYF. Here the CDR3 DNA reads TGTGCCAGCAATTACAGCCCCTACTACGAGCAGTACTTC.

The rearrangement joins TRBV30 to TRBJ1-2; D not certain. CDR1 GTSNPN and CDR2 SVGIG come from the germline V gene (reference sequence). V lost 7 bases and J lost 8, with 14 bases in between. The CDR3 has 11 amino acids. CDR3 coding DNA: TGTGCCTTCCCCGGGAGATCGGGCTACACCTTC. Translating it yields CAFPGRSGYTF.

In its sample, this clone was seen once. V usage is TRBV4-1 and J usage is TRBJ2-2; perhaps TRBD2 as D (6 bases). The CDR3 length is 13 residues. Germline V gives CDR1 MGHRA, CDR2 YSYEKL. V was trimmed by 4 bases and J by 16 bases, leaving 19 bases between them. The CDR3 DNA is TGCGCCAGCAGCCTTAGCATCGCCGGGAGCAGGTTTTTT. Protein product: CASSLSIAGSRFF.

In its sample, this clone was seen once. The V and J genes are TRBV29-1 and TRBJ2-7, with a possible D match to TRBD2 (6 bases). With 0 bases removed from V and 5 bases from J, the gap between germline ends came to 14 bases. The CDR3 contains 14 residues. Germline lookup yields CDR1 SQVTM and CDR2 ANQGSEA. The CDR3 DNA sequence: TGCAGCGTTGAAGATCGCGGGAAGGGCGACGAGCAGTACTTC. This codes for CSVEDRGKGDEQYF.

The V gene is TRBV11-3, the J gene TRBJ2-2; maybe TRBD2 (6 bases). V lost 3 bases to trimming and J lost 12 bases, with 17 bases between them. The CDR3 spans 14 residues. The germline CDR1 and CDR2 sequences are SGHNT and YENEEA. The CDR3 is CASSFPLGGLQLFF. The CDR3 nucleotides are TGTGCCAGCAGCTTCCCTCTCGGGGGTCTGCAGCTGTTTTTT.

As concerns this clone: The sample contains more than one DNA sequence encoding this CDR3. The V call is TRBV4-3, the J call TRBJ2-7, with TRBD2 matching over 11 bases. V was clipped by 4 bases and J by 3 bases; unmatched bases: 2. The germline gives CDR1 LGHNA, CDR2 YSLEER. This CDR3 is 14 amino acids long. CDR3 sequence: CASSPGLAGYEQYF. The CDR3 DNA reads TGCGCCAGCAGCCCCGGACTAGCGGGCTACGAGCAGTACTTC.

On this clone itself: Within the sample, other DNA sequences also encode this same CDR3. V usage is TRBV9 and J usage is TRBJ2-2; D call uncertain. V was clipped by 0 bases and J by 6 bases, with 6 bases between them. CDR3 length: 13 amino acids. Germline CDR1 and CDR2: SGDLS and YYNGEE. Here the CDR3 reads CASSVDSAGELFF. For the CDR3, the DNA is TGTGCCAGCAGCGTAGACTCGGCCGGGGAGCTGTTTTTT.

The gene calls are TRBV27 and TRBJ2-1, with D perhaps TRBD2 (5 bases). CDR1 is MNHEY, CDR2 SMNVEV, per germline (reference sequence). The CDR3 runs 15 residues. V dropped 5 bases and J dropped 2 bases, with 13 bases sitting between them. The CDR3: CASSTGVTTYNEQFF. CDR3 bases: TGTGCCAGCAGTACCGGGGTGACTACCTACAATGAGCAGTTCTTC.

The genes are TRBV7-9 and TRBJ1-2, with 9 nucleotides matching TRBD1. Looked up from germline, CDR1 is SEHNR and CDR2 is FQNEAQ (reference sequence). Trimming removed 7 bases from V and 4 bases from J; junction bases left unmatched: 7. The CDR3 has 14 residues. The CDR3 DNA follows: TGTGCCAGCACCTCACAGGGGGCTCCCTATGGCTACACCTTC. Protein: CASTSQGAPYGYTF.

The chain joins TRBV5-6 to TRBJ1-6; D call uncertain. Germline-derived CDR1 and CDR2 are SGHDT and YYEEEE. The CDR3 has 14 amino acids. V shed 0 bases and J shed 6 bases, with 7 bases lying between them. Written as DNA, the CDR3 is TGTGCCAGCAGCTTGGATTCTTTTAATTCACCCCTCCACTTT. It specifies CASSLDSFNSPLHF.

This chain uses TRBV9 with TRBJ2-7; 10 nucleotides line up with TRBD2. This CDR3 comprises 16 residues. Trimming cost V 0 bases and J 4 bases; bases outside gene matches: 7. The germline CDR1 and CDR2 sequences are SGDLS and YYNGEE. CDR3 region: CASSVGSSGGLYEQYF. CDR3 in DNA: TGTGCCAGCAGCGTAGGATCTAGCGGGGGTCTGTACGAGCAGTACTTC. The full variable domain, completed using reference TRBV9 and TRBJ2-7, is DSGVTQTPKHLITATGQRVTLRCSPRSGDLSVYWYQQSLDQGLQFLIQYYNGEERAKGNILERFSAQQFPDLHSELNLSSLELGDSALYFCASSVGSSGGLYEQYFGPGTRLTVT.

The V gene is TRBV9, the J gene TRBJ2-5; 14 bases line up with TRBD2. The V gene's germline CDR1 is SGDLS and CDR2 YYNGEE. The CDR3 loop spans 18 amino acids. The trim removed 3 bases at V and 3 bases at J, leaving 10 bases unmatched. CDR3 in amino acids: CASSGRLAGGPVEETQYF. Written as DNA, the CDR3 is TGTGCCAGCAGCGGACGACTAGCGGGAGGGCCAGTGGAAGAGACCCAGTACTTC.

The V and J genes are TRBV2 and TRBJ1-4, with D possibly being TRBD1 (5 bases). The CDR3 spans 18 residues. Trimming shortened V by 4 bases and J by 7 bases, and 25 bases separated the two germline ends. Germline CDR1 SNHLY, CDR2 FYNNEI. CDR3 protein: CASSVRSGTAPLGEKLFF. The CDR3 bases are TGTGCCAGCAGTGTCCGTTCCGGGACCGCGCCTCTCGGTGAAAAACTGTTTTTT.

The table lists this clone with a count of one. The chain recombines TRBV29-1 with TRBJ2-5; 8 nucleotides agree with TRBD1. The CDR3 is 13 residues long. The junction had 6 bases not matched to a gene; V was cut back by 4 bases and J by 5 bases. Germline assignment: CDR1 SQVTM and CDR2 ANQGSEA. DNA for the CDR3: TGCAGCGTTGTGGGCAGGGGGCTGGAGACCCAGTACTTC. This translates into CSVVGRGLETQYF.